What follows describes a single TCR beta chain. Its antigen is as yet unknown. The data were produced by immunoSEQ multiplex PCR, yet TCRdb's version contains in-frame clones alone and is incomplete. Seen here are approximately 140,000 clones, roughly 92% observed once, and the top ten hold 1.3%. The data originate from a study of T cell responses to AZD1222 COVID-19 vaccine. The CDR3 has 16 amino acids. V gave up 3 bases and J gave up 10 bases; unmatched junction bases: 11. CDR1 SEHNR and CDR2 FQNEAQ come from the germline V gene (reference sequence). Whole-study results and caveats: Clonal diversity was possibly underestimated; the donors were predominantly white British and more often female.

Material: peripheral blood, obtained on day 0 of AZD1222 vaccination. The receptor was isolated from an adult in good health. The genes are TRBV7-9 and TRBJ1-6; 8 bases agree with TRBD1. CDR3 amino acids: CASSFGSDRGGSPLHF. The CDR3, as DNA: TGTGCCAGCAGCTTTGGGAGCGACAGGGGTGGATCACCCCTCCACTTT.